This T cell receptor (beta chain) was sequenced for a study of blood T cells in healthy people across ages. A second about 7 to 12 cycle PCR used barcoded and J-beta primers. Each CDR3 protein is one row after TCRdb ran MiXCR on the 5' RACE reads. This table holds 1.5 million or so distinct CDR3 sequences, about 43% found once. Sequences were obtained from blood. The receptor comes from a woman aged 18 to 35 in good health.

The CDR3 is CASSYDEAPSTDTQYF. The DNA for the CDR3 is TGTGCCAGCAGTTACGACGAGGCGCCTAGCACAGATACGCAGTATTTT. The rearrangement joins TRBV6-6 to TRBJ2-3; D gene ambiguous. The CDR3 is made up of 16 amino acids. Trimming cost V 2 bases and J 0 bases, with 12 bases left between them. Germline CDR1 is MNHNY and CDR2 is SVGAGI (reference sequence).